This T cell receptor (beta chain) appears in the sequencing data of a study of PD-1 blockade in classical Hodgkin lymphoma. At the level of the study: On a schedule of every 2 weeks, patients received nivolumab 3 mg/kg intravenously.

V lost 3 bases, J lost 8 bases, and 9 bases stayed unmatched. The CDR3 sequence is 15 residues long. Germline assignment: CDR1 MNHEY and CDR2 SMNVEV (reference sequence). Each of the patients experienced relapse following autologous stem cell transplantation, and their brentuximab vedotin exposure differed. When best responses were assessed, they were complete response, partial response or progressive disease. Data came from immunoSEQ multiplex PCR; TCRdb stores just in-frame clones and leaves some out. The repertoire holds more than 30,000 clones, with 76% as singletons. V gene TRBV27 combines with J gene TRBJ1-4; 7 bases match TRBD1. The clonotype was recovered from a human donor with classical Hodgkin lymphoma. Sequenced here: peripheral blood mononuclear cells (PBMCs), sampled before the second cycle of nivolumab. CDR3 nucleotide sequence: TGTGCCAGCAGTTTGGAGGGGGCGGGAGGAGAAAAACTGTTTTTT. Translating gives CASSLEGAGGEKLFF.